This entry is about one T cell receptor (beta chain). In this sample, this clonotype turned up a few times. Its recognized antigen is unknown. Per-base qualities were not stored, and no clone one base away is much larger. The sample belongs to a study of identical twins (dated by TCRdb to 2016 to 2017). About the investigation overall: To test whether fetal clonotypes persist, this study deep-sequenced TCR alpha and beta repertoires from monozygotic twins, from unrelated adults of various ages, and from cord blood. To rule out contamination, replicate twin experiments were performed at different times with different library preparation protocols.

The full study reports these points: Invariant T cells such as MAIT and iNKT could partly confound zero-insertion analyses, though diverse VJ usage argued against this for most clonotypes. A weaker excess of twin sharing was found in beta out-of-frame sequences because the signal-to-noise ratio was lowered by fewer shared sequences. Conclusions relied on cross-sectional statistical analysis, since the same donors could not be followed over many years. Fewer insertions were carried by abundant cord blood beta clonotypes, a similar but weaker trend appeared in young adult naive repertoires, and no such trend appeared in memory repertoires. Compared with coincidental sharing between unrelated individuals, an excess of low generation-probability sequences was observed among out-of-frame TCR alpha sequences shared between twins. In monozygotic twins, out-of-frame TCR alpha sharing was systematically underestimated by recombination models, although the models agreed with sharing between unrelated individuals.

The method was 5' RACE. The run used an Illumina HiSeq 2000. Template switching introduced a universal primer binding site; the final cDNA contained a unique molecular identifier, enabling accurate counting of TCR cDNA molecules. Specific primers in the conserved constant-segment region were used to synthesize first-strand cDNA for the TCR alpha and beta chains. To control for contamination, every cDNA library carried two barcodes: a SMART-Mk sample barcode plus Illumina barcodes. TruSeq adapter sequences and Illumina sample barcodes were added in two successive PCR steps. TCR alpha and beta cDNA libraries were sequenced on the Illumina HiSeq platform with custom primers. For the original study's pipeline: Raw reads were processed with MiGEC to extract unique molecular identifiers, and MiXCR was used to determine CDR3 positions. Recombination models were inferred per individual with the repgenHMM and IGoR tools using an EM algorithm. The analysis of shared clonotypes was done with the tcR package in R, with sharing normalized by the product of cloneset sizes. To study raw recombination without the effects of thymic and clonal selection, out-of-frame nonproductive sequences were analyzed. TCRdb itself trimmed the public reads at Q25 with fastp, ran MiXCR and retained productive beta chains. Every distinct CDR3 protein forms one entry, paired with its most common genes and DNA. TCRdb, not the original authors, processed these V and J calls. Within this sample are some 790,000 distinct CDR3 sequences, with around a sixth of them counted one time only. The ten biggest clones cover approximately 14% of the sample.

All donors were healthy Caucasians. The twin cohort consisted of three pairs of female monozygotic twins, all aged roughly 18 to 29 years. The RNA used for TCR libraries was isolated from peripheral blood mononuclear cells. The CDR1 and CDR2 encoded by the germline V gene are SGHRS and YFSETQ. The CDR3 holds 16 amino acids from the cysteine to the phenylalanine. The kept DNA is CDR3 alone, 48 bases in frame from the first base. Relative to germline, V is missing 2 bases and J is missing 2 bases, with 8 bases of the junction outside any gene match. This same sample was also part of a study on T cells expressing NK-cell markers. Drawing on the second study: In sorted CD3+CD56+NKG2C+, CD3+CD56+NKG2C- and CD3+CD56-NKG2C+ T-cell subsets from eight donors, TCR beta-chain repertoires were profiled. Among the eight sequenced donors, only one was HCMV-seronegative, while the other seven were HCMV-seropositive. In several experiments an anti-gammadeltaTCR antibody was added to restrict sorting to alphabetaTCR-expressing T cells. For roughly six donors, the dominant CD3+CD56+NKG2C+ clonotypes were among the top 10 CD8+ clonotypes and accounted for about 1.0-8% of CD8+ T cells. Those dominant clonotypes were again the most abundant among CD3+CD56-NKG2C+ cells in a handful of donors, at roughly 25-60.1%. Whether the expanded NKG2C-expressing T cell clones were specific for HCMV antigens remained unclear. The eight sequenced donors were randomly selected healthy volunteers, three men and five women. To determine HCMV serostatus, a commercial ELISA kit was used to detect HCMV-specific IgG in serum. Bulk peripheral blood T-cell repertoires were additionally sequenced from unsorted PBMC for over five donors. MIGEC was used to demultiplex reads and group the reads by UMI, and MiTCR was used to assemble and quantify clonotypes. To exclude erroneous sequences, any TCR cDNA sequence not supported by at least two reads was discarded. The tcR package was used for downstream repertoire analysis, and clonotypes were matched between fractions using CDR3 nucleotide sequence together with V segment. VDJmatch was used to annotate antigen specificity against VDJdb, with one amino acid substitution allowed in CDR3.

The source material was PBMCs. The rearrangement joined TRBV5-1 to TRBJ2-5; 8 junctional bases match TRBD1. This sequence was found in a woman aged 18-29 years in good health. The CDR3 sequence is CASSFGLGTGQETQYF. The sequenced DNA is TGCGCCAGCAGCTTTGGTTTAGGGACAGGACAAGAGACCCAGTACTTC.